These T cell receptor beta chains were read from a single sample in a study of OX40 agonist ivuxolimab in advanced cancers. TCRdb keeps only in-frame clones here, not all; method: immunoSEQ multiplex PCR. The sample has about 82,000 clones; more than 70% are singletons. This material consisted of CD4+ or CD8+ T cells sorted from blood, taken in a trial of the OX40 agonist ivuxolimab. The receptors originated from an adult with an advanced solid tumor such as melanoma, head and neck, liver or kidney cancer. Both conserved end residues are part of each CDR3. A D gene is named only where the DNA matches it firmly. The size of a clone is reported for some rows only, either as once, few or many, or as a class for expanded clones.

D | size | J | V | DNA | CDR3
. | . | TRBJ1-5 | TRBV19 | TGTGCCAGTAGTATGGGCGGACAGCTCAATCAGCCCCAGCATTTT | CASSMGGQLNQPQHF
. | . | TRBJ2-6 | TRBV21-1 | TGTGCCAGCAGCACCTCTAACAGGGCCGGGGCCAACGTCCTGACTTTC | CASSTSNRAGANVLTF
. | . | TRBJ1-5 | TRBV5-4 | TGTGCCAGCAGCCAAGATCAGGGGTTCCAGCCCCAGCATTTT | CASSQDQGFQPQHF
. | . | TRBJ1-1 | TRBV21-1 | TGTGCCAGCAGCAAAGGGACAACGAACACTGAAGCTTTCTTT | CASSKGTTNTEAFF
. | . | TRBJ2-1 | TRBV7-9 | TGTGCCAGCAGCCCACCCGGGTACGGGAATGAGCAGTTCTTC | CASSPPGYGNEQFF
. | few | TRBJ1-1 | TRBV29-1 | TGCAGCATACGACAGACCCAGAACACTGAAGCTTTCTTT | CSIRQTQNTEAFF
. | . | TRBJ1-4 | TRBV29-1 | TGCAGCGTTGAATCCCAGGGGACGAATGAAAAACTGTTTTTT | CSVESQGTNEKLFF
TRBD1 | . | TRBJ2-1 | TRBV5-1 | TGCGCCAGCAGCTTGGAGGGTTTGACAGGGGATTACAATGAGCAGTTCTTC | CASSLEGLTGDYNEQFF
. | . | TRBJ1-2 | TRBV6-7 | TGTGCCAGCAGATGGTCCACAGGAGCCGATGGCTACACCTTC | CASRWSTGADGYTF
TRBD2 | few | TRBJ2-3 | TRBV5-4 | TGTGCCAGCAGCTTGGATGGTAGCGGGGGGGCAGTAGATACGCAGTATTTT | CASSLDGSGGAVDTQYF
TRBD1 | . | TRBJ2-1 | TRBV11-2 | TGTGCCAGCCAGGGGATAGGGGGCAAGGAACCCAATGAGCAGTTCTTC | CASQGIGGKEPNEQFF
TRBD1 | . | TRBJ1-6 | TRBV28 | TGTGCCAGCAGCCAAGACAGGGTCCCATATAATTCACCCCTCCACTTT | CASSQDRVPYNSPLHF
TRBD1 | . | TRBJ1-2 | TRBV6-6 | TGTGCCAGCAGGGGACCGGGACAGGGGATTTTCACCTTC | CASRGPGQGIFTF
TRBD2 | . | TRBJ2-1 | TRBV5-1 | TGCGCCAGCAGCTTGCGACTAGCGGGGGGCCTTAGCTCCTACAATGAGCAGTTCTTC | CASSLRLAGGLSSYNEQFF
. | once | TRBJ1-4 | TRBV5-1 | TGCGCCAGCAGCTTGGACAGACGTGAAAAACTGTTTTTT | CASSLDRREKLFF
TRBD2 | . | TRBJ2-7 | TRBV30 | TGTGCCTGGGCTGGGAGGGGTTACGAGCAGTACTTC | CAWAGRGYEQYF
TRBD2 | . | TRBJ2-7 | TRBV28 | TGTGCCAGCAGGTTAGCGGGCCGGGGCCGCGAGCAGTACTTC | CASRLAGRGREQYF
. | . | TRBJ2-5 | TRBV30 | TGTGCCTGGAGTGTAGTTCCCGGGGGCGGGCAAGAGACCCAGTACTTC | CAWSVVPGGGQETQYF
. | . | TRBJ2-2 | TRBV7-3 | TGTGCCAGCAGCTTATTTGCAGGGGAGACCGGGGAGCTGTTTTTT | CASSLFAGETGELFF
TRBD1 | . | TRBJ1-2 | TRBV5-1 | TGCGCCAGCAGCCCCGGGACAGCCGGCTATGGCTACACCTTC | CASSPGTAGYGYTF
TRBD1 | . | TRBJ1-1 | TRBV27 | TGTGCCAGCATTAATCCCGACAGGGTCACTGAAGCTTTCTTT | CASINPDRVTEAFF
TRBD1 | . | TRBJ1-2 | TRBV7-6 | TGTGCCAGCAGCCGACAGGGGGCGAATGGCTACACCTTC | CASSRQGANGYTF
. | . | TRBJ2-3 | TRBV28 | TGTGCCAGCAGTCCCCACACTACCCAGGGGTATACGCAGTATTTT | CASSPHTTQGYTQYF
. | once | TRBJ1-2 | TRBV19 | TGTGCCAGTAGCTCCAGGGTTGTCGTCGCGGATGGCTACACCTTC | CASSSRVVVADGYTF
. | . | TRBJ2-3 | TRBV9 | TGTGCCAGCAGCGTAGCTGCAGGAGGGTCGCCCACAGATACGCAGTATTTT | CASSVAAGGSPTDTQYF
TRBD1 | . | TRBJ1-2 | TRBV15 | TGTGCCACCAGCTGGGGACAGCGGTCGGGTGGCTACACCTTC | CATSWGQRSGGYTF
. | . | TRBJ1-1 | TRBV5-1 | TGCGCCAGCAGCCTATCGGGAGGGACGAACACTGAAGCTTTCTTT | CASSLSGGTNTEAFF
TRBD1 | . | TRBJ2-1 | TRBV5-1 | TGCGCCAGCAGCTTTGGACAGGGGGCTTACAATGAGCAGTTCTTC | CASSFGQGAYNEQFF
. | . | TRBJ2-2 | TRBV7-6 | TGTGCCAGCAGCGAGACTAGTTCGAACACCGGGGAGCTGTTTTTT | CASSETSSNTGELFF
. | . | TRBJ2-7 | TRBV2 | TGTGCCAGCAGCCCCGGGACCCCCTTAGCCTACGAGCAGTACTTC | CASSPGTPLAYEQYF
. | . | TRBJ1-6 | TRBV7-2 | TGTGCCAGCAGCCTCGACATACTCCTACTTAATTCACCCCTCCACTTT | CASSLDILLLNSPLHF
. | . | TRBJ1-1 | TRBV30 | TGTGCCTGGAGTGTATCAGGGGTGAACACTGAAGCTTTCTTT | CAWSVSGVNTEAFF
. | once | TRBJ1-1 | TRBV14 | TGTGCCAGCAGCCAAGAAGCCGGAACAGGTAGAACTGAAGCTTTCTTT | CASSQEAGTGRTEAFF
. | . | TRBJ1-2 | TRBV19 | TGTGCCAGTAGTATGTTGGACGGACACTATGGCTACACCTTC | CASSMLDGHYGYTF
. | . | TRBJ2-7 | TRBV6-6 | TGTGCCAGCAGTCCCTTCCTCCCAACGACTCGCGAGCAGTACTTC | CASSPFLPTTREQYF
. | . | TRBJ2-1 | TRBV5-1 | TGCGCCAGCAGCTTGGAATGGTTGGACAATGAGCAGTTCTTC | CASSLEWLDNEQFF
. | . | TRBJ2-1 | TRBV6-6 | TGTGCCAGCAGTTACCCGGTTTGGCATGAGCAGTTCTTC | CASSYPVWHEQFF
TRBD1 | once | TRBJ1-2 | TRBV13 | TGTGCCAGCAGCTTAGAAGGGGGCAGGGAGGCCACCTTC | CASSLEGGREATF
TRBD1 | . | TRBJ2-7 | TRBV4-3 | TGCGCCAGCAGCCAACAGGGGGTCGCTTCCGAGCAGTACTTC | CASSQQGVASEQYF
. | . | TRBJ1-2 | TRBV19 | TGTGCCAGTAGTCCACCGGGACCGGGTTTGGGCTATGGCTACACCTTC | CASSPPGPGLGYGYTF
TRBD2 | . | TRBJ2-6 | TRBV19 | TGTGCCAGTAGTAGCCGTGGGGGGGCTGGGGCCAACGTCCTGACTTTC | CASSSRGGAGANVLTF
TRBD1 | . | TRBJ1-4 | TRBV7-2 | TGTGCCAGCAGCTTGGGAGGGGGCCGAGGTGAAAAACTGTTTTTT | CASSLGGGRGEKLFF
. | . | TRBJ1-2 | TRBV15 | TGTGCCACCAGCGGACCTCACGGGCTGGATGGCTACACCTTC | CATSGPHGLDGYTF
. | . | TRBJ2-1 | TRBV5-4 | TGTGCCAGCAGCTTGGCGGAAAACCCCTACAATGAGCAGTTCTTC | CASSLAENPYNEQFF
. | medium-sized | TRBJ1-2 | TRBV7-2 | TGTGCCAGCAGCTCCAGAGATCGGGGAATCTATGGCTACACCTTC | CASSSRDRGIYGYTF
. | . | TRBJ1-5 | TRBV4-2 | TGTGCCAGCAGCCAAGACGGGGGGGATAGCAATCAGCCCCAGCATTTT | CASSQDGGDSNQPQHF
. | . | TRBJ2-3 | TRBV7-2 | TGTGCCAGCAGCTTCAACTTGGGACTCAGCACAGATACGCAGTATTTT | CASSFNLGLSTDTQYF
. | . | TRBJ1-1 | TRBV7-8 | TGTGCCAGCAGCTTAGAGGAAAGGCGTGAAGCTTTCTTT | CASSLEERREAFF
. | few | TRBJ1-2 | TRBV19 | TGTGCCAGTAGTTACGAAATTGGCTACACCTTC | CASSYEIGYTF
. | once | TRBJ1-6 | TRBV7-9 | TGTGCCAGCAGACCCCTCTTCGGCAGGGAGAATTCACCCCTCCACTTT | CASRPLFGRENSPLHF
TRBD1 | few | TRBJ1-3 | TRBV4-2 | TGTGCCAGCAGCCAAGATCAGGGGGCTTTTGGAAACACCATATATTTT | CASSQDQGAFGNTIYF
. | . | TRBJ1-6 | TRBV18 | TGTGCCAGCTCACCAACTGATATTAATTCACCCCTCCACTTT | CASSPTDINSPLHF
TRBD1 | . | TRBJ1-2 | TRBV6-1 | TGTGCCAGCAGTGAAGGTTTCGTGGGGACAGGGGGCTATGGCTACACCTTC | CASSEGFVGTGGYGYTF
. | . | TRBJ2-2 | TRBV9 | TGTGCCAGCAGCGTTAGTAACACCGGGGAGCTGTTTTTT | CASSVSNTGELFF
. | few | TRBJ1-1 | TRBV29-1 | TGCAGCGTTGTAGGCCGGTCGGGGGTGAACACTGAAGCTTTCTTT | CSVVGRSGVNTEAFF
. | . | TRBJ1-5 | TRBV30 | TGTGCCTGGAGTCACGGGGTGGGGGGAAATCAGCCCCAGCATTTT | CAWSHGVGGNQPQHF
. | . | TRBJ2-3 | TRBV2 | TGTGCCAGCATCGGTGGCGGAAGCACAGATACGCAGTATTTT | CASIGGGSTDTQYF
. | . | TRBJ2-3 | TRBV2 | TGTGCCAGCAGCCCGCCCGGGGCTAGCACAGATACGCAGTATTTT | CASSPPGASTDTQYF
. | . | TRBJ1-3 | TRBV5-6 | TGTGCCAGCAGCTTGGGAGGGTCTGGAAACACCATATATTTT | CASSLGGSGNTIYF